A selection of T cell receptor beta chains follows, all from one sample in a study of shared clonotypes between healthy human individuals. Profiling relied on immunoSEQ multiplex PCR, and the TCRdb table lists in-frame clones only, not all of them. The sample has fewer than 650,000 clones; 76% are singletons. The sequenced sample consisted of PBMCs. These receptors originate from a woman between 35 and 50 years old in good health. Some clones in this sample may be carry-over from other donors' samples. CDR3s include the opening cysteine and the closing phenylalanine or tryptophan. A D gene is named only where the DNA matches it firmly. A clone size is listed for some rows: how often the clone was seen (once, few, many), or a class if it is expanded.

TRBD1	TRBV5-4	-	TRBJ2-5	TGTGCCAGCAGCTTGGCAGGGGGCTTGGGAGAGACCCAGTACTTC	CASSLAGGLGETQYF
TRBD1	TRBV6-6	-	TRBJ2-7	TGTGCCAGCAGTCCCCGGGACAGGGGATACTCCTACGAGCAGTACTTC	CASSPRDRGYSYEQYF
-	TRBV29-1	-	TRBJ2-5	TGCAGCGTTGAAGATCCGGGCCGAGGAGAGACCCAGTACTTC	CSVEDPGRGETQYF
-	TRBV5-4	-	TRBJ1-2	TGTGCCAGCAGCTTGGGATCTGCTGGTCCTCTCTATGGCTACACCTTC	CASSLGSAGPLYGYTF
TRBD1	TRBV6-6	-	TRBJ2-2	TGTGCCAGCAGCACAGGGGACGCCGGGGAGCTGTTTTTT	CASSTGDAGELFF
TRBD2	TRBV18	-	TRBJ2-7	TGTGCCAGCTCACCACTCCCAGCGGGAGGGCCGGGGGACGAGCAGTACTTC	CASSPLPAGGPGDEQYF
TRBD2	TRBV27	-	TRBJ2-3	TGTGCCAGCAGTTTATTGAGGACTAGCGGGACTGATACGCAGTATTTT	CASSLLRTSGTDTQYF
TRBD2	TRBV5-6	-	TRBJ2-2	TGTGCCAGCAGCCCCCTGGCGGGAGAAGCCACCGGGGAGCTGTTTTTT	CASSPLAGEATGELFF
-	TRBV7-3	-	TRBJ2-3	TGTGCCAGCAGCCTCGGGCCCAGAGATACGCAGTATTTT	CASSLGPRDTQYF
TRBD2	TRBV29-1	-	TRBJ2-1	TGCAGCGTCCAGGGACTAGCGGGAGGGAGCTCCTACAATGAGCAGTTCTTC	CSVQGLAGGSSYNEQFF
TRBD1	TRBV9	-	TRBJ2-7	TGTGCCAGCAGCCCCCGGACAGGGACCACCTACGAGCAGTACTTC	CASSPRTGTTYEQYF
TRBD1	TRBV7-3	-	TRBJ2-2	TGTGCCAGCAGCCCCCTCTTTGGACAGGGGGGCACCGGGGAGCTGTTTTTT	CASSPLFGQGGTGELFF
TRBD1	TRBV7-9	-	TRBJ2-1	TGTGCCAGCGGGTCGACAGGGAAGTATGAGCAGTTCTTC	CASGSTGKYEQFF
TRBD2	TRBV7-9	-	TRBJ2-7	TGTGCCAGCAGCCCGGGACTAGTAAATGCCTACGAGCAGTACTTC	CASSPGLVNAYEQYF
-	TRBV11-2	-	TRBJ2-7	TGTGCCAGCAGCTTAGAGCTGGGGGGCGTGGGGACCTACGAGCAGTACTTC	CASSLELGGVGTYEQYF
-	TRBV29-1	-	TRBJ2-7	TGCAGCGGAGGGGGGACGTGGTACGAGCAGTACTTC	CSGGGTWYEQYF
TRBD2	TRBV7-9	-	TRBJ2-1	TGTGCCAGCAGCTTAACCCCAGGGACTAGCGGGAGTGGTGAGCAGTTCTTC	CASSLTPGTSGSGEQFF
-	TRBV21-1	-	TRBJ1-4	TGTGCCAGCAGCGGCCCCTGCAGGACAGGGGACGACACTAATGAAAAACTGTTTTTT	CASSGPCRTGDDTNEKLFF
-	TRBV12-5	-	TRBJ2-2	TGTGCTAGTTCACGGAGCACCGGGGAGCTGTTTTTT	CASSRSTGELFF
TRBD1	TRBV29-1	-	TRBJ1-5	TGCAGCGTGAGGGGACAGGGGAACAATCAGCCCCAGCATTTT	CSVRGQGNNQPQHF
-	TRBV7-3	-	TRBJ2-6	TGTGCCAGCAGCTTAGTACCAGGGAGCGGGGCCAACGTCCTGACTTTC	CASSLVPGSGANVLTF
-	TRBV7-9	-	TRBJ1-2	TGTGCCAGCAGCTTAGACACCGGGCCCAACTATGGCTACACCTTC	CASSLDTGPNYGYTF
-	TRBV11-2	-	TRBJ1-2	TGTGCCAGCAGCCCCCAGACCTGGGACTATGGCTACACCTTC	CASSPQTWDYGYTF
TRBD2	TRBV5-4	-	TRBJ2-1	TGTGCCAGCACGATAGCGGGAGGGCGTTACAATGAGCAGTTCTTC	CASTIAGGRYNEQFF
-	TRBV7-6	-	TRBJ2-7	TGTGCCAGCAGCTCCCGACCGGCCGACGAGCAGTACTTC	CASSSRPADEQYF
TRBD1	TRBV5-6	once	TRBJ1-2	TGTGCCAGCAGCTTGGGGGGACAGGGGTACTATGGCTACACCTTC	CASSLGGQGYYGYTF
-	TRBV6-4	-	TRBJ2-6	TGTGCCAGCAGCCCGACAGGCATCTCTGGGGCCAACGTCCTGACTTTC	CASSPTGISGANVLTF
-	TRBV2	-	TRBJ2-5	TGTGCCAGCAGTGAAGAGGCTGGCTACGGGATCCAGTACTTC	CASSEEAGYGIQYF
TRBD2	TRBV11-2	-	TRBJ2-4	TGTGCCAGCAGCTTGGGACTAGCGGAGCTAGCCAAAAACATTCAGTACTTC	CASSLGLAELAKNIQYF
TRBD1	TRBV29-1	once	TRBJ2-7	TGCAGCGTTGCTCCGGACAGGGCCCACGAGCAGTACTTC	CSVAPDRAHEQYF
TRBD1	TRBV9	-	TRBJ1-1	TGTGCCAGCAGCGTAGGACAGGGCACTGAAGCTTTCTTT	CASSVGQGTEAFF
TRBD2	TRBV10-3	-	TRBJ2-1	TGTGCCATCAGTGAGGACTCCACCGGGGGGAATGAGCAGTTCTTC	CAISEDSTGGNEQFF
TRBD2	TRBV4-1	-	TRBJ2-1	TGCGCCAGCAGCCAAGGGGAAGCGGGAGGATGGAGGGATGAGCAGTTCTTC	CASSQGEAGGWRDEQFF
-	TRBV6-1	few	TRBJ2-7	TGTGCCAGCAAATTAGCGTTCCGCTACGAGCAGTACTTC	CASKLAFRYEQYF
TRBD1	TRBV18	few	TRBJ2-1	TGTGCCAGCTCAATACACAGGGGGGATGAGCAGTTCTTC	CASSIHRGDEQFF
-	TRBV5-6	-	TRBJ2-5	TGTGCCAGCAGCTCCTGGGGGCGGCCCCGAAGGGCAGAGACCCAGTACTTC	CASSSWGRPRRAETQYF
-	TRBV25-1	-	TRBJ2-7	TGTGCCAGCAGTGAATATGAAGGTCACGAGCAGTACTTC	CASSEYEGHEQYF
-	TRBV18	-	TRBJ2-2	TGTGCCAGCTCCCAACTCAGGGACGGCACCGGGGAGCTGTTTTTT	CASSQLRDGTGELFF
TRBD2	TRBV7-7	-	TRBJ2-7	TGTGCTAGCAGCAAGGGACTAGCGGAGGAGCAGTACTTC	CASSKGLAEEQYF
-	TRBV9	-	TRBJ1-1	TGTGCCAGCAGCCCCCCAGGGTTTTTGAACACTGAAGCTTTCTTT	CASSPPGFLNTEAFF
TRBD2	TRBV15	-	TRBJ2-4	TGTGCCACCAGCAGACTCGTCGGGACTAGCGGCGAACGAAACATTCAGTACTTC	CATSRLVGTSGERNIQYF
-	TRBV4-1	-	TRBJ2-1	TGCGCCAGCAGCCCGATCAACGGGGGCAATGAGCAGTTCTTC	CASSPINGGNEQFF
-	TRBV28	-	TRBJ1-1	TGTGCCAGCAGTGGGCCCCCCGAGAACACTGAAGCTTTCTTT	CASSGPPENTEAFF
-	TRBV28	-	TRBJ1-5	TGTGCCAGCGGAGGGGGGGGCAATCAGCCCCAGCATTTT	CASGGGGNQPQHF
TRBD1	TRBV28	-	TRBJ1-1	TGTGCCAGCAGTTTAGGGACAGGGGGGGCTTTCTTT	CASSLGTGGAFF
-	TRBV9	-	TRBJ2-5	TGTGCCAGCAGCGGGGGGATAGGGGCAGAGACCCAGTACTTC	CASSGGIGAETQYF
-	TRBV2	few	TRBJ2-5	TGTGCCAGCAGTGTCAGGAGTGAAGAGACCCAGTACTTC	CASSVRSEETQYF
-	TRBV7-3	once	TRBJ1-3	TGTGCCAGCAGCATAGGGGCCGGAAACACCATATATTTT	CASSIGAGNTIYF
TRBD1	TRBV11-1	many	TRBJ1-4	TGTGCCAGCAGCTCCCAGGGGGCCGGTGAAAAACTGTTTTTT	CASSSQGAGEKLFF
-	TRBV7-9	-	TRBJ1-3	TGTGCCAGCACCAAGACGTCAGGGGCTGGAAACACCATATATTTT	CASTKTSGAGNTIYF
-	TRBV18	-	TRBJ2-1	TGTGCCAGCTCTACGAGCGGCTACAATGAGCAGTTCTTC	CASSTSGYNEQFF
-	TRBV10-3	-	TRBJ2-7	TGTGCCATCGCTGGGGGAGACCTCTCCTACGAGCAGTACTTC	CAIAGGDLSYEQYF
-	TRBV7-5	-	TRBJ1-3	TGTGCCAGAAGACCTAAAACCGGGACAGGCGGCTCACTTTCTGGAAACACCATATATTTT	CARRPKTGTGGSLSGNTIYF
TRBD1	TRBV4-1	once	TRBJ1-1	TGCGCCAGCAGCCAGGGCACAGGGGTCGCGGAAGCTTTCTTT	CASSQGTGVAEAFF
TRBD1	TRBV29-1	few	TRBJ2-5	TGCAGCGTTCGGACAGGGGGGGAGACCCAGTACTTC	CSVRTGGETQYF
-	TRBV7-8	-	TRBJ2-7	TGTGCCAGCAGCTTAGTAGCCTTCTACGAGCAGTACTTC	CASSLVAFYEQYF
TRBD2	TRBV6-6	many	TRBJ2-1	TGTGCCAGCAGCTTAGCGGGAGACTACAATGAGCAGTTCTTC	CASSLAGDYNEQFF
TRBD2	TRBV4-1	-	TRBJ2-7	TGCGCCAGCAGCCGCAGTTCGGAGGGAGGGTGGCCCTACGAGCAGTACTTC	CASSRSSEGGWPYEQYF
TRBD2	TRBV5-5	-	TRBJ2-3	TGTGCCAGCAGTTACGAGGGGCGGGAGAACACAGATACGCAGTATTTT	CASSYEGRENTDTQYF
-	TRBV7-2	few	TRBJ1-5	TGTGCCAGCAGCCCCATAGGGGGACGCAATCAGCCCCAGCATTTT	CASSPIGGRNQPQHF